These 13 T cell receptor beta chains originate from one sample sequenced in a study of CD8+CD57+ T cells in acquired aplastic anemia. TCR beta VDJ and CDR3 profiles were obtained from a genomic DNA template. TCRdb ran MiXCR on the reads and lists one entry per CDR3 protein. The table lists roughly 250,000 distinct CDR3 sequences, 82% of them singletons. All sequencing subjects had displayed CD8+CD57+ cell expansion on flow cytometry. Material: sorted CD4+, CD8+, or CD8+CD57+ T cells (not recorded which) from PBMCs. These TCRs come from a human donor with aplastic anemia.

V and J are TRBV7-2 and TRBJ1-1; the D is unclear. V was clipped by 1 base and J by 8 bases, with 14 bases between them. CDR1 and CDR2 (germline): SGHTA, FQGNSA. CDR3 length: 14 residues. CDR3 DNA sequence: TGTGCCAGCAGCTTAGGTGTTTTGAGGGAAGAAGCTTTCTTT. Its translation is CASSLGVLREEAFF.

Of note for this clonotype: Because it lacks the conserved phenylalanine or tryptophan at the end, this CDR3 is likely a read error. The limits of the CDR3 on the DNA are not certain, so only TCRdb's listed CDR3 is given. The chain combines TRBV2 with TRBJ2-5; the table's D call TRBD1 went unverified against the DNA. Per the germline V gene, CDR1 is SNHLY and CDR2 is FYNNEI. The CDR3 is 15 amino acids in total, end residues counted. The chain's CDR3 is CASRGQGGRPQHFGD.

On this clonotype itself: The junction departs from germline at one end; a sequencing error may be responsible. The CDR3 region has the DNA TGTGCCAGCAGTGTGGTCCGGGGGCGTTGCAATGAGCAGTTCTTC. Translated: CASSVVRGRCNEQFF. The V gene is TRBV10-3, the J gene TRBJ2-1; D could derive from TRBD1 or TRBD2 (6 bases each). Germline loops: CDR1 ENHRY, CDR2 SYGVKD. The CDR3 contains 15 residues.

About this clonotype: This likely comes from a read error, as the CDR3 has no conserved phenylalanine or tryptophan at its end. No DNA is shown, since the ends of the CDR3 on it are uncertain; the CDR3 is the one TCRdb lists. The chain couples TRBV7-9 to TRBJ2-3; the tabulated D call, TRBD1, remains unverified against the DNA. Germline CDR1 SEHNR, CDR2 FQNEAQ (reference sequence). Ends included, the CDR3 has 13 residues. The CDR3 reads CASEGARETQYFC.

There are a few counts of this clonotype. V gene TRBV10-3 combines with J gene TRBJ2-1; 11 bases map to TRBD2. The CDR3 sequence is 18 residues long. V dropped 6 bases and J dropped 1; count of bases not matched to a gene: 11. Germline lookup yields CDR1 ENHRY and CDR2 SYGVKD. The CDR3 DNA is TGTGCCATCAGCCAACTAGCGGGGGCCAAACTATCCTACAATGAGCAGTTCTTC. Translation gives CAISQLAGAKLSYNEQFF.

The V gene is TRBV5-6, the J gene TRBJ2-1; no clear D. Germline lookup yields CDR1 SGHDT and CDR2 YYEEEE. The CDR3 is 13 residues long. V lost 0 bases and J 13 bases, leaving 14 bases between the germline ends. CDR3 amino acids: CASSLERTGGQFF. The CDR3 DNA follows: TGTGCCAGCAGCTTGGAGAGGACGGGTGGACAGTTCTTC. The full variable domain, completed using reference TRBV5-6 and TRBJ2-1, is DAGVTQSPTHLIKTRGQQVTLRCSPKSGHDTVSWYQQALGQGPQFIFQYYEEEERQRGNFPDRFSGHQFPNYSSELNVNALLLGDSALYLCASSLERTGGQFFGPGTRLTVL.

Details on this clonotype: The conserved phenylalanine or tryptophan is not found at the CDR3 terminus, so this likely reflects a read error. The DNA is omitted, as the CDR3 cannot be located on it reliably, and the CDR3 follows TCRdb's listing. The chain couples TRBV7-2 to TRBJ1-2; TRBD1 is the table's D call and was not checked against the DNA. The CDR3 extends over 13 residues, inclusive of both ends. CDR1 is SGHTA and CDR2 is FQGNSA in the germline V gene. CDR3 region: CASSFPKLPGSSY.

There are many counts of this clonotype. The chain uses TRBV6-1 and TRBJ1-1; D not certain. The germline V gene has CDR1 MNHNS and CDR2 SASEGT. The CDR3 contains 14 residues. V gave up 3 bases and J gave up 1 base, with 9 bases separating them. CDR3 in amino acids: CASSDPRGNTEAFF. The DNA of the CDR3 is TGTGCCAGCAGTGACCCCCGTGGGAACACTGAAGCTTTCTTT.

A note on this clonotype: Because it lacks the conserved phenylalanine or tryptophan at the end, this CDR3 is likely a read error. It is unclear where the CDR3 begins or ends on the DNA, so no DNA is shown, and the CDR3 is as TCRdb lists it. This CDR3 is CASSLQGGQDTH. The chain combines TRBV7-8 with TRBJ2-1; TRBD2, the D gene given by the table, was not confirmed from the DNA. Germline values: CDR1 SGHVS, CDR2 FQNEAQ. Both ends counted, the CDR3 spans 12 residues.

V usage is TRBV11-3 and J usage is TRBJ2-1, with D unclear. This CDR3 spans 13 amino acids. V lost 3 bases and J 8 bases, leaving 11 bases between the germline ends. Germline CDR1 reads SGHNT; CDR2 reads YENEEA. CDR3 in amino acids: CASSFGLIHEQFF. The CDR3 DNA is TGTGCCAGCAGCTTTGGGCTGATCCATGAGCAGTTCTTC.

To note about this clonotype: No conserved phenylalanine or tryptophan ends this CDR3, so it is likely a read error. The limits of the CDR3 on the DNA are not certain, so only TCRdb's listed CDR3 is given. The V and J genes are TRBV7-9 and TRBJ2-1; the table's D call, TRBD1, was not checked against the DNA. Termini included, the CDR3 measures 13 amino acids. Per the germline V gene, CDR1 is SEHNR and CDR2 is FQNEAQ (reference sequence). CDR3 amino acids: CASSFEGDGRVYC.

The CDR3 nucleotides read TGTGCCAGCAAGGTAACGGGGGAGTCGTTCTTC. Translating it yields CASKVTGESFF. The rearrangement joins TRBV7-9 to TRBJ2-1; weak D call: TRBD2 (6 bases). The V end was cut by 7 bases, the J end by 15 bases, with 16 bases between. CDR1 SEHNR and CDR2 FQNEAQ come from the germline V gene (reference sequence). The CDR3 is made up of 11 amino acids.

The chain uses TRBV7-9 and TRBJ1-5; 8 bases agree with TRBD1. Germline V gives CDR1 SEHNR, CDR2 FQNEAQ (reference sequence). V trimming: 5 bases; J trimming: 0 bases; junction bases outside the gene matches: 3. The CDR3 is 15 amino acids. Here the CDR3 DNA reads TGTGCCAGCAGCCGGACAGGGAATAGCAATCAGCCCCAGCATTTT. Residues: CASSRTGNSNQPQHF.